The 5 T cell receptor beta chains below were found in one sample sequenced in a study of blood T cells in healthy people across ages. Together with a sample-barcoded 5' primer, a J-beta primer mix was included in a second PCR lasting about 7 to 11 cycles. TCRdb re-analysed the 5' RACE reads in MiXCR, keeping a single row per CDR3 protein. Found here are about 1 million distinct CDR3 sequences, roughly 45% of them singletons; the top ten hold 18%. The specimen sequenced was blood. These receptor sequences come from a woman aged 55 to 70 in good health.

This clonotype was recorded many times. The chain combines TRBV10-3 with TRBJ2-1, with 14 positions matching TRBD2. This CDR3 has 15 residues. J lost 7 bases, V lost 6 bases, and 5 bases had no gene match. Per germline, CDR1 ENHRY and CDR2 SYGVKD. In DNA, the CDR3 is TGTGCCATCAGCCCCGGGACTAGCGGGAGTAATGAGCAGTTCTTC. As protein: CAISPGTSGSNEQFF.

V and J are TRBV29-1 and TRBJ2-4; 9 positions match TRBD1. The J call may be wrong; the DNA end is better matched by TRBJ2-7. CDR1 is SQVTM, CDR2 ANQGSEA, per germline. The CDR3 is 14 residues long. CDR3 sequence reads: CSVGGDRATHEQYF. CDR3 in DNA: TGCAGCGTTGGAGGGGACAGGGCTACTCACGAGCAGTACTTC.

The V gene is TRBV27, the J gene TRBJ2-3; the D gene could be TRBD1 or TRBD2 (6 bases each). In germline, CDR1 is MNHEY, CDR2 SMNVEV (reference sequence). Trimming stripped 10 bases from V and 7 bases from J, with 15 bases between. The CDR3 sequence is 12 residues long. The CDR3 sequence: CATSKGGHTQYF. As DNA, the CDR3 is TGTGCCACCTCAAAGGGGGGCCATACGCAGTATTTT.

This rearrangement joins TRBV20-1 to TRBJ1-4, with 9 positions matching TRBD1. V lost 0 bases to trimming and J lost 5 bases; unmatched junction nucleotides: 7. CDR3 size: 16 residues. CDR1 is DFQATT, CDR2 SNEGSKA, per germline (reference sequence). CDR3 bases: TGCAGTGCTAGAGATGCCTACAGGGGGCGAAATGAAAAACTGTTTTTT. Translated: CSARDAYRGRNEKLFF.

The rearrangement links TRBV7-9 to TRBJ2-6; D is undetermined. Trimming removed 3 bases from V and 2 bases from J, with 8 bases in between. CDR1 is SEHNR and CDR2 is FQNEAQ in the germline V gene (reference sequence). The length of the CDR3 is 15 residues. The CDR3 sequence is CASSLGQPGANVLTF. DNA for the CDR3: TGTGCCAGCAGCTTGGGTCAACCTGGGGCCAACGTCCTGACTTTC.